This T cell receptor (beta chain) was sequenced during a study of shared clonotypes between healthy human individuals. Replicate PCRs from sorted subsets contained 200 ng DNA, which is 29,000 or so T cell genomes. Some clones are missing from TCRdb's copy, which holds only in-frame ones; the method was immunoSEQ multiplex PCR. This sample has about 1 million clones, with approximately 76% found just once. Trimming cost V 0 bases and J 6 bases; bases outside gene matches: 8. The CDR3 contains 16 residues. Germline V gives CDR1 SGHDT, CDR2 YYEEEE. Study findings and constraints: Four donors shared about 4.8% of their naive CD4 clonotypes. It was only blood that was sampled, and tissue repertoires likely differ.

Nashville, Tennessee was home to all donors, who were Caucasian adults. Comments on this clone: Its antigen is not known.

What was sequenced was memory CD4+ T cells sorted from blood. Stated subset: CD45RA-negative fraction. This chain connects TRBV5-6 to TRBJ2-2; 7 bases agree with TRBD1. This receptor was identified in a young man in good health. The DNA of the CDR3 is TGTGCCAGCAGCTTGGCCGTGACAGGGCGAGCCGGGGAGCTGTTTTTT. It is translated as CASSLAVTGRAGELFF.